This TCR beta chain was found in a study of blood T cell repertoires in COVID-19. Sequencing used immunoSEQ multiplex PCR; TCRdb keeps in-frame clones, though not all of them. Of roughly 380,000 clones listed, approximately 91% are singletons. This CDR3 has 13 residues. V lost 4 bases and J 4 bases, leaving 10 bases between the germline ends. The germline V gene has CDR1 ENHRY and CDR2 SYGVKD. The J gene is TRBJ1-2, the V gene TRBV10-3; no clear D gene. The sequence derives from a woman aged 25 to 45 who had been exposed to COVID-19. Sequencing input: PBMCs or T cells enriched from blood (not recorded which). Here the CDR3 DNA reads TGTGCCATCAGTGCCCCGGGGAGCTATGGCTACACCTTC. This sequence encodes CAISAPGSYGYTF.